This T cell receptor beta chain stems from a study of tumor-infiltrating lymphocytes in primary liver carcinoma. This clonotype was counted only a few times. Its antigen remains unknown. This may arise from a read error, as a much more abundant clone is one base away. Whole-study results and caveats: Blood had a significantly lower top-250-clone fraction than tumors did (p = 0.039). In the absence of sorting, bulk samples left CD4+ and CD8+ repertoires uncompared.

Unsorted whole blood supplied the RNA, and germline DNA was extracted too. TCR beta cDNA was prepared out of around 460 ng total RNA by means of a constant-region primer. TCR beta libraries came from three nested multiplex PCR rounds using slightly modified ARM-PCR. TCRdb independently ran MiXCR on the multiplex PCR reads; one entry per CDR3 protein. The sample consists of around 330,000 distinct CDR3 sequences, approximately 58% of them appearing once. Sequencing was carried out using peripheral blood. The TCR originated in a woman in her twenties or thirties with primary liver carcinoma and hepatitis B virus infection.

The CDR3 nucleotides read TGCAGCGTTGAAAATTTCGTGGGGAACATTGAAGCTTTCTTT. This sequence encodes CSVENFVGNIEAFF. The gene calls are TRBV29-1 and TRBJ1-1, with D hard to call. CDR3 length: 14 residues. Germline V gene data show CDR1 as SQVTM and CDR2 as ANQGSEA. Combining the CDR3 with reference TRBV29-1 and TRBJ1-1 gives the whole variable domain SAVISQKPSRDICQRGTSLTIQCQVDSQVTMMFWYRQQPGQSLTLIATANQGSEATYESGFVIDKFPISRPNLTFSTLTVSNMSPEDSSIYLCSVENFVGNIEAFFGQGTRLTVV.